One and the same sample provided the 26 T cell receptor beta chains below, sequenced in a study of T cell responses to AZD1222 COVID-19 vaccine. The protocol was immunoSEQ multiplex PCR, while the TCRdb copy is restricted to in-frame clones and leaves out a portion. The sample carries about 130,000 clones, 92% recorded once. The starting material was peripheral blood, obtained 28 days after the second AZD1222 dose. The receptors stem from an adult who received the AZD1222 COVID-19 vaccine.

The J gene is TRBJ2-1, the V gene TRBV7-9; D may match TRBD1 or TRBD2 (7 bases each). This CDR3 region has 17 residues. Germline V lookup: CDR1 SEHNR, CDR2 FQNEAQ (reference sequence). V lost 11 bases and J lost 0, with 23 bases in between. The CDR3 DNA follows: TGTGCCCCCACACGAGGGGGCGGGAGTGGCTCCTACAATGAGCAGTTCTTC. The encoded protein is CAPTRGGGSGSYNEQFF.

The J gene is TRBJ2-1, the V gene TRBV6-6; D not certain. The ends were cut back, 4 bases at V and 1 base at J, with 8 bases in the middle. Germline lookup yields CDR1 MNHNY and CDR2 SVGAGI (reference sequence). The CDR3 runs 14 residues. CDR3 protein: CASSSAESYNEQFF. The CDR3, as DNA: TGTGCCAGCAGTTCGGCGGAATCCTACAATGAGCAGTTCTTC.

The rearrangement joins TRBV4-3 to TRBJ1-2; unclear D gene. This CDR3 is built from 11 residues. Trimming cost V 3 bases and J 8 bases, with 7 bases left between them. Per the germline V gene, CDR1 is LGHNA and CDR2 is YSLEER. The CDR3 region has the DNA TGCGCCAGCAGCCAGGGGAGGGGCTACACCTTC. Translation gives CASSQGRGYTF.

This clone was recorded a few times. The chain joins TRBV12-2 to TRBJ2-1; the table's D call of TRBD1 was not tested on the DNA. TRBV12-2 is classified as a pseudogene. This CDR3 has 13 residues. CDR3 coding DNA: TGTGCAAGTCTGAGGCAGGGCTACAATGAGCAGTTCTTC. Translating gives CASLRQGYNEQFF.

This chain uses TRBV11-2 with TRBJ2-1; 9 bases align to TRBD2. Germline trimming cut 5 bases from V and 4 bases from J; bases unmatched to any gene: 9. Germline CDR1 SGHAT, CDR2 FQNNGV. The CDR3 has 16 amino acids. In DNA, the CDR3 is TGTGCCAGCAGCATACAAAGCGGGGGGTTATACAATGAGCAGTTCTTC. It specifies CASSIQSGGLYNEQFF. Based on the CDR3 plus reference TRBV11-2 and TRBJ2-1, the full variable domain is EAGVAQSPRYKIIEKRQSVAFWCNPISGHATLYWYQQILGQGPKLLIQFQNNGVVDDSQLPKDRFSAERLKGVDSTLKIQPAKLEDSAVYLCASSIQSGGLYNEQFFGPGTRLTVL.

CDR3 nucleotides: TGTGCCAGCACCCCTGCGGGTGGCACAGATACGCAGTATTTT. As protein: CASTPAGGTDTQYF. The V call is TRBV6-2 or TRBV6-3, the J call TRBJ2-3; D perhaps matches TRBD2 (5 bases). Trimming removed 7 bases from V and 1 base from J, with 12 bases in between. The CDR3 extends over 14 amino acids. Germline V gene lookup returns CDR1 MNHEY and CDR2 SVGEGT.

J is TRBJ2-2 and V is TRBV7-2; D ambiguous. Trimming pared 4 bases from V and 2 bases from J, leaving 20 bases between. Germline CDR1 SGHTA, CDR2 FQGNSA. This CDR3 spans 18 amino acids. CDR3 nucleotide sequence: TGTGCCAGCAGCTCGCCAGTGACTTCCGCAATTAACACCGGGGAGCTGTTTTTT. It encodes CASSSPVTSAINTGELFF.

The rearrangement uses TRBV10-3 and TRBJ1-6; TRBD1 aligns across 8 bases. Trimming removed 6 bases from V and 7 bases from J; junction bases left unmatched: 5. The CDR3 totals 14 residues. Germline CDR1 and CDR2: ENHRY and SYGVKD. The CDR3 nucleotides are TGTGCCATCAGGACAGGGGATGAAAATTCACCCCTCCACTTT. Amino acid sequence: CAIRTGDENSPLHF.

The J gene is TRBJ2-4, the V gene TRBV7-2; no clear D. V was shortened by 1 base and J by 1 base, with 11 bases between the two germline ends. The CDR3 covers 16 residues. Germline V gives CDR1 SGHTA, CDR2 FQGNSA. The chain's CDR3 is CASSLDILGAKNIQYF. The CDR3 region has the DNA TGTGCCAGCAGCTTAGATATCCTCGGGGCCAAAAACATTCAGTACTTC.

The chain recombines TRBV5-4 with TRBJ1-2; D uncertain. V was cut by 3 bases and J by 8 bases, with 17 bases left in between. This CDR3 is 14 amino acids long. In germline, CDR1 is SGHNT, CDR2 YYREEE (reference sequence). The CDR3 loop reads CASSSASTLLGYTF. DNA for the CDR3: TGTGCCAGCAGCTCGGCAAGTACGCTATTAGGCTACACCTTC.

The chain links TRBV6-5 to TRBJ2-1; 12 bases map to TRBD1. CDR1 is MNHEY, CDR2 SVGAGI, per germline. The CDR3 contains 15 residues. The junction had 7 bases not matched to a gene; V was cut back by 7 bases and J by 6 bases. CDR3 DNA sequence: TGTGCCAGCAATTGGGACAGGGGGCTAAGCAATGAGCAGTTCTTC. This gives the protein CASNWDRGLSNEQFF.

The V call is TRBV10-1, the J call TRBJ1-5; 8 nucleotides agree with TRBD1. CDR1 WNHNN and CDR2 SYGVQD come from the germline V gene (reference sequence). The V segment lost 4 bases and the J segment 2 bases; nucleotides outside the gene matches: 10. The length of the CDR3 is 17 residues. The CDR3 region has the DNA TGCGCCAGCAGTGGCCCCCCCGACAGGGGCCGCAATCAGCCCCAGCATTTT. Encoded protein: CASSGPPDRGRNQPQHF.

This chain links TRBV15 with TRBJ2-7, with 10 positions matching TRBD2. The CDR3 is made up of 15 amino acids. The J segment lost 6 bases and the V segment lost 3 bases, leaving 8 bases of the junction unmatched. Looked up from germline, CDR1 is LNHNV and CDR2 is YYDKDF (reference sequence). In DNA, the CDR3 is TGTGCCACCAGCAGGGTTACCGGGACTAGCGTCGAGCAGTACTTC. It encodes CATSRVTGTSVEQYF.

CDR3 protein: CASSLLGPSYGYTF. As DNA, the CDR3 is TGTGCCAGCAGTTTACTCGGACCGAGCTATGGCTACACCTTC. The chain has TRBV27 and TRBJ1-2, with D hard to call. V shed 2 bases and J shed 4 bases, with 11 bases lying between them. This CDR3 comprises 14 residues. Germline CDR1 is MNHEY and CDR2 is SMNVEV (reference sequence).

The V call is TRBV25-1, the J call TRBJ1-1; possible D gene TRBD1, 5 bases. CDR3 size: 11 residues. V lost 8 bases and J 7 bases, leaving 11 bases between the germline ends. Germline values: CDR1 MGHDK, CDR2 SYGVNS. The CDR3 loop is CASGLRGEAFF. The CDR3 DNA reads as TGTGCCAGCGGATTGAGGGGTGAAGCTTTCTTT.

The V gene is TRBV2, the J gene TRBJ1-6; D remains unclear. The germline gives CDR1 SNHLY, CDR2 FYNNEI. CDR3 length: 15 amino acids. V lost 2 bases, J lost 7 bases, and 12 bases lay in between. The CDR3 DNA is TGTGCCAGCAGTGAATTTCAGGCCCAGAATTCACCCCTCCACTTT. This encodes CASSEFQAQNSPLHF. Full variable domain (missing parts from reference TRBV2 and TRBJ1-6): EPEVTQTPSHQVTQMGQEVILRCVPISNHLYFYWYRQILGQKVEFLVSFYNNEISEKSEIFDDQFSVERPDGSNFTLKIRSTKLEDSAMYFCASSEFQAQNSPLHFGNGTRLTVT.

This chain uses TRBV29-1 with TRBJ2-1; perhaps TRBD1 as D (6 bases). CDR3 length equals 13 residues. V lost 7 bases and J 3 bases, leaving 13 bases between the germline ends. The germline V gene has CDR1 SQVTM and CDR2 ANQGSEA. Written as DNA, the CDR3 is TGCAGCGCCGACCTACAGGGCTACAATGAGCAGTTCTTC. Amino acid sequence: CSADLQGYNEQFF.

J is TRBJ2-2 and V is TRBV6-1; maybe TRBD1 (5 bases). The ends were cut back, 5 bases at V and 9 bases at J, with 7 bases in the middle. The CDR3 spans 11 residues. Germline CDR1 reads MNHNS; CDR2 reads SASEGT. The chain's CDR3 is CASSQGRELFF. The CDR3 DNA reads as TGTGCCAGCAGTCAGGGTAGGGAGCTGTTTTTT.

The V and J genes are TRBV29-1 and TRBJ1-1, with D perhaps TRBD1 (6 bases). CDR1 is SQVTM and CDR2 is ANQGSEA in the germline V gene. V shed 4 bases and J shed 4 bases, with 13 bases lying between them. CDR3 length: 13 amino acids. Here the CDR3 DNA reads TGCAGCGTTGGGGAAGGGGGTTCCACTGAAGCTTTCTTT. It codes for CSVGEGGSTEAFF.

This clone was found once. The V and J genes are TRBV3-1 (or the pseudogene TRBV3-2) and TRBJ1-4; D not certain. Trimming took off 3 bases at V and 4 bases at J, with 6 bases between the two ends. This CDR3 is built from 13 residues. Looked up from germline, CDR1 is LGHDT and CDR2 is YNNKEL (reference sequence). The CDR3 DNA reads TGTGCCAGCAGCCAGCTCAGTAATGAAAAACTGTTTTTT. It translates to CASSQLSNEKLFF.

CDR3 DNA: TGTGCCAGCAGGACAGAAAACTATGGCTACACCTTC. As protein: CASRTENYGYTF. The rearrangement uses TRBV6-6 and TRBJ1-2; a weak D match, TRBD1 (5 bases). Germline CDR1 is MNHNY and CDR2 is SVGAGI (reference sequence). V was cut by 6 bases and J by 2 bases, with 7 bases left in between. The CDR3 totals 12 residues.

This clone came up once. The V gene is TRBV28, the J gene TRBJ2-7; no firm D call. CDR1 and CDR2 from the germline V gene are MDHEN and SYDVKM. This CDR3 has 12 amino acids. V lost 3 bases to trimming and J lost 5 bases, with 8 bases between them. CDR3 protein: CASSLIVDEQYF. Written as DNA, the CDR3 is TGTGCCAGCAGTTTGATAGTTGACGAGCAGTACTTC.

The DNA for the CDR3 is TGTGCCAGCAGTCCCTTAGGTAGCGGGAGGGCCCACGAGCAGTACTTC. Amino acids: CASSPLGSGRAHEQYF. The chain joins TRBV27 to TRBJ2-7, with 11 bases identical to TRBD2. Germline assignment: CDR1 MNHEY and CDR2 SMNVEV (reference sequence). The CDR3 is 16 amino acids. Trimming at V came to 5 bases and at J to 5 bases, leaving 11 bases not matched to a gene.

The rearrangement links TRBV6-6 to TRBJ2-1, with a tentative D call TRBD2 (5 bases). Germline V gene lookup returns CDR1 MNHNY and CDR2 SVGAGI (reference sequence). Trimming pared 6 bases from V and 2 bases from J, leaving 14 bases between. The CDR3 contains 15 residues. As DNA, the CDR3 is TGTGCCAGCAGGGCGGGTCCGAGAGCCTACAATGAGCAGTTCTTC. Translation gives CASRAGPRAYNEQFF.

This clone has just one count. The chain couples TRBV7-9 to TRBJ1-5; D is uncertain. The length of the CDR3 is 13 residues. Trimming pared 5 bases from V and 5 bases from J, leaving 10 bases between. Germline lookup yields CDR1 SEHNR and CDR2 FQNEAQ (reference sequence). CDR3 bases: TGTGCCAGCAGCAGAGGGTCTGATCAGCCCCAGCATTTT. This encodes CASSRGSDQPQHF.

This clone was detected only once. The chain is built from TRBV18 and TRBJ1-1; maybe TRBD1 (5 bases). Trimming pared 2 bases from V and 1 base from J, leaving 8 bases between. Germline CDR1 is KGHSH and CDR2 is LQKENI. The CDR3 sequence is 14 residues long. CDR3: CASSPDRENTEAFF. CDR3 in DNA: TGTGCCAGCTCACCAGACAGAGAGAACACTGAAGCTTTCTTT.